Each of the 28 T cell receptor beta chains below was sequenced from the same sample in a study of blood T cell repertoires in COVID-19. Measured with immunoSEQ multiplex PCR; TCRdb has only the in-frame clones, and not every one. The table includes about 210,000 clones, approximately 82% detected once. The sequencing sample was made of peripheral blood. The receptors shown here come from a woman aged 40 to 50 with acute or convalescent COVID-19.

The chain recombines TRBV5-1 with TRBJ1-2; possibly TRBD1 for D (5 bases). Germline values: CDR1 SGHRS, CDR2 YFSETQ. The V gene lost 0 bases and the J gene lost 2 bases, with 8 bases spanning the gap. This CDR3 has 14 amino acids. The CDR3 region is CASSLAPGNYGYTF. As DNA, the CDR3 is TGCGCCAGCAGCTTGGCTCCAGGGAACTATGGCTACACCTTC.

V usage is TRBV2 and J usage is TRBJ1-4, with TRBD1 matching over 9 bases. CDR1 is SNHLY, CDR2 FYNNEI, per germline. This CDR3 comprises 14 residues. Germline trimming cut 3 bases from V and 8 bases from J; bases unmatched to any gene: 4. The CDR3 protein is CASSETGGREKLFF. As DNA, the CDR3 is TGTGCCAGCAGTGAGACAGGGGGGAGAGAAAAACTGTTTTTT.

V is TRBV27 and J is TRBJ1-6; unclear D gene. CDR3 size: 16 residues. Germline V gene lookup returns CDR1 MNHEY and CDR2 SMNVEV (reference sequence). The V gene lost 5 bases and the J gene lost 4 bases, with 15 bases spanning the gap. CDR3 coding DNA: TGTGCCAGCAGTGACGATGGCGGTTTTTATAATTCACCCCTCCACTTT. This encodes CASSDDGGFYNSPLHF.

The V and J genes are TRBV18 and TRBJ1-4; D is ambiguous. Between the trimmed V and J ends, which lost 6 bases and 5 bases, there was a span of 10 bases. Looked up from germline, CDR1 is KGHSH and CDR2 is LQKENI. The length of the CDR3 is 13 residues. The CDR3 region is CASSPTQNEKLFF. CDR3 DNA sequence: TGTGCCAGCTCCCCGACACAGAATGAAAAACTGTTTTTT.

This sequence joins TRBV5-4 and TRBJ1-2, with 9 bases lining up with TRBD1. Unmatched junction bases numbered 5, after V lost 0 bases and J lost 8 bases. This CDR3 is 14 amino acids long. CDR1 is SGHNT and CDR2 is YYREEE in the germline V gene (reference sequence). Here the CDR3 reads CASSLAGTGIGYTF. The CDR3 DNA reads TGTGCCAGCAGCTTGGCAGGGACAGGGATCGGCTACACCTTC.

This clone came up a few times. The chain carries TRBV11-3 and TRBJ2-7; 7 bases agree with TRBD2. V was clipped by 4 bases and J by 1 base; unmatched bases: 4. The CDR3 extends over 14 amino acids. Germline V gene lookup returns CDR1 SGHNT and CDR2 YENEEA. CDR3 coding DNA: TGTGCCAGCAGCTCAGCGGGACTTTCCTACGAGCAGTACTTC. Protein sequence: CASSSAGLSYEQYF. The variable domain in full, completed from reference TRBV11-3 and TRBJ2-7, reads EAGVVQSPRYKIIEKKQPVAFWCNPISGHNTLYWYLQNLGQGPELLIRYENEEAVDDSQLPKDRFSAERLKGVDSTLKIQPAELGDSAVYLCASSSAGLSYEQYFGPGTRLTVT.

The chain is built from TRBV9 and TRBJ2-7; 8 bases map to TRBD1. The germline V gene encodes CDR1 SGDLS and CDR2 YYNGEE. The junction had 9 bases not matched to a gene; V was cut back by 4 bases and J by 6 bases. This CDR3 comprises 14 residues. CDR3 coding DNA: TGTGCCAGCAGCAGAGGACAGGGTCAGGGCGAGCAGTACTTC. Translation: CASSRGQGQGEQYF.

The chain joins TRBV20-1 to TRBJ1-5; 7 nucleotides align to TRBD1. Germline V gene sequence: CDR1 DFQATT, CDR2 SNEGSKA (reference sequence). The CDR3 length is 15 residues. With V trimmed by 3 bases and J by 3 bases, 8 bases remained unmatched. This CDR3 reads CSASDRVKSNQPQHF. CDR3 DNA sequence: TGCAGTGCTAGTGACAGGGTAAAATCCAATCAGCCCCAGCATTTT.

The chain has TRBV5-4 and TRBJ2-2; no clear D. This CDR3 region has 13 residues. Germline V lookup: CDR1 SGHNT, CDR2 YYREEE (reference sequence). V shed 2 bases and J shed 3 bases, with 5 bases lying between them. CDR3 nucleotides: TGTGCCAGCAGCTTTCTACACACCGGGGAGCTGTTTTTT. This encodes CASSFLHTGELFF.

Here the CDR3 DNA reads TGTGCCAGCAGCTTTTCCGGGACTATATACAATGAGCAGTTCTTC. Protein product: CASSFSGTIYNEQFF. V and J are TRBV11-2 and TRBJ2-1; 7 bases are shared with TRBD2. CDR1 and CDR2 from the germline V gene are SGHAT and FQNNGV. CDR3 length: 15 amino acids. V lost 3 bases to trimming and J lost 4 bases; unmatched junction nucleotides: 6.

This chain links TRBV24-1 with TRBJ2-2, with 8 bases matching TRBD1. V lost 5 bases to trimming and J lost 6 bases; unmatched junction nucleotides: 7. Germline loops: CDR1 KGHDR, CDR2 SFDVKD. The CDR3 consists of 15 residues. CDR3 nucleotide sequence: TGTGCCACCAGTGCCTTGGACAGGGATGCCGGGGAGCTGTTTTTT. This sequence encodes CATSALDRDAGELFF.

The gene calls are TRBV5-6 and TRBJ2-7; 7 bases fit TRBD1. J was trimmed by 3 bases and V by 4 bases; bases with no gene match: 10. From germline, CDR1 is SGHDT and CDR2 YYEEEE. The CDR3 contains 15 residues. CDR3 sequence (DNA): TGTGCCAGCAGCACAATCGGGACAGTCCTCTACGAGCAGTACTTC. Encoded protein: CASSTIGTVLYEQYF.

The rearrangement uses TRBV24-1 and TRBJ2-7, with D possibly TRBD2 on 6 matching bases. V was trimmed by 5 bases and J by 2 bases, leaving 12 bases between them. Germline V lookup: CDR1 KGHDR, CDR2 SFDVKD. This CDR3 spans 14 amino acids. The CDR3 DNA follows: TGTGCCACCAGTGCTGGAGGGGCTACCTACGAGCAGTACTTC. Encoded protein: CATSAGGATYEQYF.

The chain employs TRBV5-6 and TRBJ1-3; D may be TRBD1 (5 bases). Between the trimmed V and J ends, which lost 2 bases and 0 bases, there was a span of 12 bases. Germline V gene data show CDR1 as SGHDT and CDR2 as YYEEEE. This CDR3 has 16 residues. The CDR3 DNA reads TGTGCCAGCAGCTTTGACAGCTTTTCCTCTGGAAACACCATATATTTT. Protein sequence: CASSFDSFSSGNTIYF.

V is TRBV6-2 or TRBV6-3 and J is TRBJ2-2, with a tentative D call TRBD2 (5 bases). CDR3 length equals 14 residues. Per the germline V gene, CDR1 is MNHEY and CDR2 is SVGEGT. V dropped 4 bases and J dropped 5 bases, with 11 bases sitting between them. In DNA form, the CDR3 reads TGTGCCAGCAGTTGGAAGGGAGATACCGGGGAGCTGTTTTTT. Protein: CASSWKGDTGELFF.

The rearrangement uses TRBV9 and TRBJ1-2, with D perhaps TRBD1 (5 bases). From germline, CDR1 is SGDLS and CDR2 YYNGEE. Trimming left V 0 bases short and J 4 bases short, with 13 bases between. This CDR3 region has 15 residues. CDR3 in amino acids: CASSVATTVRYGYTF. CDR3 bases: TGTGCCAGCAGCGTAGCTACGACAGTCCGCTATGGCTACACCTTC.

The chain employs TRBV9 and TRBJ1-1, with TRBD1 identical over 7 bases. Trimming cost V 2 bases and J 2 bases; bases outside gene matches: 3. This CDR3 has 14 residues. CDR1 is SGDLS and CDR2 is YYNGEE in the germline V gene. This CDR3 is CASSVRTGNTEAFF. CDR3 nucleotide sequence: TGTGCCAGCAGCGTGAGGACAGGCAACACTGAAGCTTTCTTT.

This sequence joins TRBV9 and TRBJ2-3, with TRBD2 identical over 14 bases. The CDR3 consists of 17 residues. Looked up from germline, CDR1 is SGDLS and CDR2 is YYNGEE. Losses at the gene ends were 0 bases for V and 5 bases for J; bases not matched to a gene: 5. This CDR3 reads CASSVGLAGGPVDTQYF. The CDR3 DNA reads TGTGCCAGCAGCGTAGGACTAGCGGGGGGGCCAGTAGATACGCAGTATTTT.

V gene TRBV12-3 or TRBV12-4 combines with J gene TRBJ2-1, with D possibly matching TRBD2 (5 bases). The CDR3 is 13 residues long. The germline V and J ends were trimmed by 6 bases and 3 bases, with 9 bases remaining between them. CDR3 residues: CASRDFIYNEQFF. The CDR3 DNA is TGTGCCAGCAGGGACTTTATCTACAATGAGCAGTTCTTC.

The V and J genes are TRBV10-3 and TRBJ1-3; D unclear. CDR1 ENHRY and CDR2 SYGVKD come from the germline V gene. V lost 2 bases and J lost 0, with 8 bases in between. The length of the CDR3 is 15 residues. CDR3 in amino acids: CAISEGRSSGNTIYF. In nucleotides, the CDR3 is TGTGCCATCAGTGAGGGCCGAAGCTCTGGAAACACCATATATTTT.

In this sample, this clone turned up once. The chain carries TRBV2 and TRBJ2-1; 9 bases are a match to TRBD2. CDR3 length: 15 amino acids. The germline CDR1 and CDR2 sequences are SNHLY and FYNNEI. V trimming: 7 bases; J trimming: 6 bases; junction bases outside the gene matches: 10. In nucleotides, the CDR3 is TGTGCCAGCACCCTATGGACTAGCGCCGGCAATGAGCAGTTCTTC. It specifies CASTLWTSAGNEQFF.

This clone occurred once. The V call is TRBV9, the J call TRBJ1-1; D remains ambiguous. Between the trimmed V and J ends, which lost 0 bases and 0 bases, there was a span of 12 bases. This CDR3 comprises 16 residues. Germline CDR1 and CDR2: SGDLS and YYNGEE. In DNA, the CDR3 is TGTGCCAGCAGCGTAGGCGCGGGAAAGATGAACACTGAAGCTTTCTTT. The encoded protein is CASSVGAGKMNTEAFF.

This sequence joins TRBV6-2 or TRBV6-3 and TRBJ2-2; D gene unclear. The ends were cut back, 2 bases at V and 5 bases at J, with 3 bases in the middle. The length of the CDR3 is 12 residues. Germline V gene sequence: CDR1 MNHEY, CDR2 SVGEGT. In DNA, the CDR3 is TGTGCCAGCAGTTACACAACCGGGGAGCTGTTTTTT. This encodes CASSYTTGELFF.

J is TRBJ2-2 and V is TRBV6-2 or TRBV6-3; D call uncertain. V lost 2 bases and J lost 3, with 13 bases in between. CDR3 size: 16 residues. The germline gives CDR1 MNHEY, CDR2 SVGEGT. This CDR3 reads CASSYHSPTYTGELFF. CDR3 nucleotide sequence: TGTGCCAGCAGTTACCACAGCCCCACTTACACCGGGGAGCTGTTTTTT.

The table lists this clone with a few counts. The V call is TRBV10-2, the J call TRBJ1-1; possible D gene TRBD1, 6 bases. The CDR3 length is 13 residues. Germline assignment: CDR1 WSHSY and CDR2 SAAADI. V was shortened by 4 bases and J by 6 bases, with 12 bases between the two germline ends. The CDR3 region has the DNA TGCGCCAGCAGTGGTAGGGGGGGATCTGAAGCTTTCTTT. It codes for CASSGRGGSEAFF.

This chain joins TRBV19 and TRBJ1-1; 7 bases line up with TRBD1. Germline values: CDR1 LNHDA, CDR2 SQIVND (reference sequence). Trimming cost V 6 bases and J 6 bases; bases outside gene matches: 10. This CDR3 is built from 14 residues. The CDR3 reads CASSPQGPLAEAFF. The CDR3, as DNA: TGTGCCAGTAGCCCACAGGGGCCCCTAGCTGAAGCTTTCTTT. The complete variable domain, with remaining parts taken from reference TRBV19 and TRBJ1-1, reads DGGITQSPKYLFRKEGQNVTLSCEQNLNHDAMYWYRQDPGQGLRLIYYSQIVNDFQKGDIAEGYSVSREKKESFPLTVTSAQKNPTAFYLCASSPQGPLAEAFFGQGTRLTVV.

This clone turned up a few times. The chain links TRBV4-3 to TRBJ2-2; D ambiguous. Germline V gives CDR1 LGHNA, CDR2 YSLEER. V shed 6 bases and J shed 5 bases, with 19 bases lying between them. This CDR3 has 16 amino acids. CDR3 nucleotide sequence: TGCGCCAGCAGATACTCCTTTGGTAGCTCAACCGGGGAGCTGTTTTTT. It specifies CASRYSFGSSTGELFF.

This CDR3 is CASSQSGGLTDTQYF. CDR3 DNA sequence: TGTGCCAGCAGCCAATCAGGCGGGCTCACAGATACGCAGTATTTT. This rearrangement joins TRBV4-2 to TRBJ2-3, with a possible D match to TRBD2 (5 bases). The CDR3 covers 15 residues. Germline V CDR1 and CDR2: LGHNA, YNFKEQ. The V gene lost 2 bases and the J gene lost 2 bases, with 11 bases spanning the gap.